This T cell receptor beta chain was retrieved from a study of identical twins. MiXCR was run by TCRdb on the 5' RACE reads, yielding one entry per CDR3 protein. The sample has 350,000 or so distinct CDR3 sequences, 9% to 10% seen once. The V gene's germline CDR1 is LNHDA and CDR2 SQIVND (reference sequence). The CDR3 sequence is 14 residues long. V was trimmed by 6 bases and J by 2 bases, leaving 13 bases between them. Concerning this clonotype: Its cognate antigen is unknown.

Study-level findings and limits: Memory repertoires lacked the insertion deficit that abundant cord blood beta clonotypes showed.

The sample consisted of naive T cells sorted from blood. The V call is TRBV19, the J call TRBJ1-1; D ambiguous. This receptor was obtained from a woman between 45 and 65 years old in good health. For the CDR3, the DNA is TGTGCCAGTAGAATGGGAGGTCCAAACACTGAAGCTTTCTTT. This sequence encodes CASRMGGPNTEAFF. Looking up the rest from reference TRBV19 and TRBJ1-1 gives the full variable domain: DGGITQSPKYLFRKEGQNVTLSCEQNLNHDAMYWYRQDPGQGLRLIYYSQIVNDFQKGDIAEGYSVSREKKESFPLTVTSAQKNPTAFYLCASRMGGPNTEAFFGQGTRLTVV.